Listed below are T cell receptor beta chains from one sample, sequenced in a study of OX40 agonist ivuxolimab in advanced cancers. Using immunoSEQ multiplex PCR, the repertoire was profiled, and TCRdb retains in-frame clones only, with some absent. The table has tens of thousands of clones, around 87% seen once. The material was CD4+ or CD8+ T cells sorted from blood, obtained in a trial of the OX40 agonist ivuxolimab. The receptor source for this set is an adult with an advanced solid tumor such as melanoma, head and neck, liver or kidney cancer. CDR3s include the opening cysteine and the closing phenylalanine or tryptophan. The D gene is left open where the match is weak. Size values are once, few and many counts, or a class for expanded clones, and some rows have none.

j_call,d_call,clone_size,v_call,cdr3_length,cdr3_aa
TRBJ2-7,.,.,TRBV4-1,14,CASSQAGDFYEQYF
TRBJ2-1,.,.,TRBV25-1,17,CASSGPRLGVTYNEQFF
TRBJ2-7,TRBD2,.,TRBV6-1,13,CATGTSGRGEQYF
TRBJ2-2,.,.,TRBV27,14,CASSQQWYTGELFF
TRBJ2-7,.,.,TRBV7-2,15,CASSLVLQDNYEQYF
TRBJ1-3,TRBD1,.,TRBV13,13,CASSQGQGGLLYF
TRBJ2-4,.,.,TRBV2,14,CASQVLISENIQYF
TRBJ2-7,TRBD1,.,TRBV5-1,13,CASSTGTGTRQYF
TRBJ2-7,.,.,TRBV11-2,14,CASSSKAGDYEQYF
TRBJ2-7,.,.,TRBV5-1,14,CASSLQVSSYEQYF
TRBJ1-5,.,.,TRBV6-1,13,CASSGQGKQPQHF
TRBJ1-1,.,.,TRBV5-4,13,CASSLGENTEAFF
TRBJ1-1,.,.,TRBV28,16,CASSLPNRQVDTEAFF
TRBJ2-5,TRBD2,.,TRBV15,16,CATEKGLAGGPETQYF
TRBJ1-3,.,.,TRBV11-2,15,CASSLGSGARGTIYF
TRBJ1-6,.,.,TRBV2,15,CASSDGTLNNSPLHF
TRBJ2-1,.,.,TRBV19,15,CASSILQVDHNEQFF
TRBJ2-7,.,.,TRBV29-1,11,CSGAGTDEQYF
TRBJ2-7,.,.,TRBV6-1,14,CASSGGLSSYEQYF
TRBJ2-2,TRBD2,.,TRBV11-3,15,CASSISSGRTGELFF
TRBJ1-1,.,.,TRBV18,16,CASSPPAGIINTEAFF
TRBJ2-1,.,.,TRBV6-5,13,CASSYLGGDEQFF
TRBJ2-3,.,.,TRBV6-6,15,CASSQPGPSTDTQYF
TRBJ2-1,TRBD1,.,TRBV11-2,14,CASSPRTGYNEQFF
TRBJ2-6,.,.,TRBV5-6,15,CASSLRISGANVLTF
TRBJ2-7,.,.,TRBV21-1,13,CASSKVVLTGQYF
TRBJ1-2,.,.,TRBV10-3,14,CAISQGSSLGGYTF
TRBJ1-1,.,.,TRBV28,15,CASSLTGDFNTEAFF
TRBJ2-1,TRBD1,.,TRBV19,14,CASSWGQGYNEQFF
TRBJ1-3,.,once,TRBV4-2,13,CASQHVSGNTIYF
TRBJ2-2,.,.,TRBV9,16,CASSVASRGEHRGAVF
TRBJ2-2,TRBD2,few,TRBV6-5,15,CASRYSGRNTGELFF
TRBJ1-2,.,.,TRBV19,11,CAAGRSYGYTF
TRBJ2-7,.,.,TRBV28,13,CASSLVGTYEQYF
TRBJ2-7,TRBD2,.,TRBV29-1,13,CSVERLAGDEQYF
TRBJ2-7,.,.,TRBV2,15,CASSDTRRSAGEQYF
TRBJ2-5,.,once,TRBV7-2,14,CASSLNRVVETQYF
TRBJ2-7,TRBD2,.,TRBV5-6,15,CASSLVISGRGEQYF
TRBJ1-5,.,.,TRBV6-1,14,CASSELGGNQPQHF
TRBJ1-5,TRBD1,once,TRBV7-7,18,CASTVPCGQGACNQPQHF
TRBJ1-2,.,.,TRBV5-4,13,CASSLDRDYGYTF
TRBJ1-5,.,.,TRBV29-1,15,CSVEQCQGPNQPQHF
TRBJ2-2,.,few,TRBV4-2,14,CATFQRSNTGELFF
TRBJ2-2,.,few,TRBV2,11,CASSGTGELFF
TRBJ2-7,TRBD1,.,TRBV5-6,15,CASSFYRGRNYEQYF
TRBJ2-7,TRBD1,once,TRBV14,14,CASSPPTGSYEQYF
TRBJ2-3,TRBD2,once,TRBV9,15,CASSVGASGKDTQYF